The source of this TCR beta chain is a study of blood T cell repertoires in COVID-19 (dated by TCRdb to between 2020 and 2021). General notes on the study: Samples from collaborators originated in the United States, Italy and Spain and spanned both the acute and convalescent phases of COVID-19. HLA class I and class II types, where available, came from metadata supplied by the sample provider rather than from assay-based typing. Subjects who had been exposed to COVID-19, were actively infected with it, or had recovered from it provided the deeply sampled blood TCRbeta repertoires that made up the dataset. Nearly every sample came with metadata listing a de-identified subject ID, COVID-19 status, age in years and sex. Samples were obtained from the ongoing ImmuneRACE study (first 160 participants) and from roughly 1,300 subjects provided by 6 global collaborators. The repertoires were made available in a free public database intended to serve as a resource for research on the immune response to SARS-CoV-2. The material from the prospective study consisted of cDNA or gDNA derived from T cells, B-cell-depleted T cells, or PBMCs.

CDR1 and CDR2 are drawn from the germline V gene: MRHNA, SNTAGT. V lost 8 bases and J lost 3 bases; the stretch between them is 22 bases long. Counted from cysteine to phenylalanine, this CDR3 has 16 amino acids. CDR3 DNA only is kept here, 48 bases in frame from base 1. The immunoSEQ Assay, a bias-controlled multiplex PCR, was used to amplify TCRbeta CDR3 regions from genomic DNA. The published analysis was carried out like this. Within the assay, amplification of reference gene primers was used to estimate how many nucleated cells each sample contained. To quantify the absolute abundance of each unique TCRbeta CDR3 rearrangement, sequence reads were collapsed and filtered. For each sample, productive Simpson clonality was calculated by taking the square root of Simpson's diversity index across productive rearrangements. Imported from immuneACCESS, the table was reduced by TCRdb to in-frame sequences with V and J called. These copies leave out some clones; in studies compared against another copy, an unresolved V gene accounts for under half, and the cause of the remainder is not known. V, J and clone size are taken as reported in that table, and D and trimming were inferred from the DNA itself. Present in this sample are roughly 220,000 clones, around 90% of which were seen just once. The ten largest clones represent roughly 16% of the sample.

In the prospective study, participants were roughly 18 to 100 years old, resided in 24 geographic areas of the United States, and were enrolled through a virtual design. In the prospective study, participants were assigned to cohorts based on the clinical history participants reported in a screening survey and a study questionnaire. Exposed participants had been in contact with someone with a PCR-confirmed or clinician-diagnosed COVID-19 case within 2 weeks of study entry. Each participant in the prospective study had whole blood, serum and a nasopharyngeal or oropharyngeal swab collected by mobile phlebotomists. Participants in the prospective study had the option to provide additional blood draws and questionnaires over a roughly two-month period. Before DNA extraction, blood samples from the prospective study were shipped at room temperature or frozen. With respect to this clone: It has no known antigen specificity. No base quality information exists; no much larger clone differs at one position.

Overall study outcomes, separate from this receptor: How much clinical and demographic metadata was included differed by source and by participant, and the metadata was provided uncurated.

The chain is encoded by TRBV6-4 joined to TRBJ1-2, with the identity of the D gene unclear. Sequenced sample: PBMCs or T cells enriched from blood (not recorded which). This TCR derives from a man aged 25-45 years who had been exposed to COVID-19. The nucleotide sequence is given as TGTGCCAGCGGCCTTGGGCCATCGATCGTCCACTATGGCTACACCTTC. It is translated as CASGLGPSIVHYGYTF.